This T cell receptor beta chain stems from a study of T cells in Graves' hyperthyroidism and ophthalmopathy. The PBMCs had their origin in approximately 10 ml of fresh peripheral blood. V lost 6 bases, J lost 4 bases, and 14 bases stayed unmatched. This CDR3 contains 16 residues. Germline V gives CDR1 ENHRY, CDR2 SYGVKD. Study observations and caveats: Ophthalmopathy stood apart from stable hyperthyroidism in a 13 V-J model.

Remarks on this clonotype: Its target is unknown. A much larger clone lies one base from this, so it may be a read error.

TCR beta CDR3 region amplification was performed from RNA transcripts. An initial round of RT-PCR targeting the TCR CDR3 relied on the HTBI primer set. TCRdb reprocessed the multiplex PCR reads via MiXCR and lists one record per CDR3 protein. Among over 500,000 distinct CDR3 sequences listed, roughly 18% were seen once. The chain is built from TRBV10-3 and TRBJ2-5; 7 nucleotides align to TRBD1. The specimen sequenced was blood. The receptor was isolated from a woman younger than 30 with Graves' ophthalmopathy. CDR3 residues: CAISSQATGEAETQYF. The CDR3 DNA reads TGTGCCATCAGCTCCCAGGCCACAGGGGAAGCAGAGACCCAGTACTTC.